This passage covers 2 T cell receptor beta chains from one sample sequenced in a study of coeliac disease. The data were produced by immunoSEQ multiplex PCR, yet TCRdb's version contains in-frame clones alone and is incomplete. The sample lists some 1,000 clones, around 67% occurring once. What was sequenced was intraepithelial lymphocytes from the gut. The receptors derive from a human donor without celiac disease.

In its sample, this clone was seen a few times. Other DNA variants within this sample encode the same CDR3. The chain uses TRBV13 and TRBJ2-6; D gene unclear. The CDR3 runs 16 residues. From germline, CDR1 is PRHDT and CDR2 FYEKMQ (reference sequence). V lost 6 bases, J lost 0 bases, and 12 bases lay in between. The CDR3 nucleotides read TGTGCCAGCAGAGCTAGTTACAACTCTGGGGCCAACGTCCTGACTTTC. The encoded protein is CASRASYNSGANVLTF.

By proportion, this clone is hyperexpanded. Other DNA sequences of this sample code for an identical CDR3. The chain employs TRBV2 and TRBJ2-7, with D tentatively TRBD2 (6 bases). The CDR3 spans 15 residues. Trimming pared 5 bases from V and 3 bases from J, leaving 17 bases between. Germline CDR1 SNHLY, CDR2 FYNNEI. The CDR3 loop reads CASSPTTSRIYEQYF. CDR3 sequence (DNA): TGTGCCAGCAGTCCGACTACTAGCAGGATCTACGAGCAGTACTTC.